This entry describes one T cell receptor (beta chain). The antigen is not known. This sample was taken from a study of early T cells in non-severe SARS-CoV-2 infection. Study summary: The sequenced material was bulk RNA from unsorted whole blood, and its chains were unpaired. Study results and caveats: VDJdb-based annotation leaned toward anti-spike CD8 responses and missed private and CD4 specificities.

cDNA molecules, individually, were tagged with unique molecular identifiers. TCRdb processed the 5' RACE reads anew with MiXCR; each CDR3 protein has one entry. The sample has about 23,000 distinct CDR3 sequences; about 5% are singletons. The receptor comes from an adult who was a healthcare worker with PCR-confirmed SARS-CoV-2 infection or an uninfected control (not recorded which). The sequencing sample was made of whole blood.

The CDR3 loop reads CSARGGSVRETQYF. In DNA, the CDR3 is TGCAGTGCTAGGGGGGGGAGTGTCAGGGAGACCCAGTACTTC. The gene calls are TRBV20-1 and TRBJ2-5, with 7 bases that match TRBD2. Germline V lookup: CDR1 DFQATT, CDR2 SNEGSKA (reference sequence). There are 14 residues in the CDR3. V lost 3 bases to trimming and J lost 5 bases; unmatched junction nucleotides: 9.